Sequencing of this TCR beta chain was carried out in a study of cytomegalovirus exposure and HLA in healthy donors. At the level of the study: The same platform as the approximately 700 first-cohort repertoires was used for the 100 to 150 validation repertoires, a later analysis reported. Study-level points and caveats: Usually a TCR sequence was rare, but some public TCRs were found in many donors. According to the study, approximately 150 TCR beta chains were cytomegalovirus-associated.

Points on this clone: Its antigen is undetermined.

An approximately 130-subject validation cohort, separate from the approximately 670-subject first cohort, supplied the donors. Measured with immunoSEQ multiplex PCR; TCRdb has only the in-frame clones, and not every one. Of hundreds of thousands of clones in the sample, roughly 90% were seen once. The length of the CDR3 is 15 residues. Losses at the gene ends were 6 bases for V and 4 bases for J; bases not matched to a gene: 8. Germline CDR1 and CDR2: MDHEN and SYDVKM. The rearrangement joins TRBV28 to TRBJ1-5; 8 bases are a match to TRBD1. Sequencing was performed on PBMCs. The sequence derives from a woman aged 18-29 years in good health and CMV-seronegative. The CDR3 DNA reads TGTGCCAGCAGCCCCCAGGGGGCCCTTAATCAGCCCCAGCATTTT. Translated: CASSPQGALNQPQHF.